This T cell receptor beta chain was obtained from a study of vaccination and CD4 T cells after COVID-19. Study-wide findings and caveats: Early post-infection timepoints were missing, and relatively few convalescent patients were studied.

Treatment defined: approximately 9-day PBMC culture with coronavirus spike peptide pools or control peptides (ViraFEST assay). ViraFEST relied on peptide pools to expand antigen-specific T cells; the TCRs were sequenced afterward. Wells that each held around 2 million PBMCs were cultured with around 9.7 IU/ml IL-2 and approximately 9.5 ug/ml peptide pools. About this clonotype: Its specificity is unknown.

Germline values: CDR1 DFQATT, CDR2 SNEGSKA (reference sequence). V was cut by 6 bases and J by 7 bases, with 10 bases left in between. This CDR3 comprises 11 residues. Researchers used the Oncomine TCR Beta short-read assay to sequence DNA from cultured CD4+ T cells. TCRdb re-called the PCR reads through MiXCR, storing one row per CDR3 protein. This sample yields about 11,000 distinct CDR3 sequences, of which 73% are seen a single time; 7.5% to 8% belongs to the top ten. Sequenced sample: CD4+ T cells from blood, cultured in vitro. The rearrangement joins TRBV20-1 to TRBJ1-5, with D possibly TRBD1 on 6 matching bases. The receptor comes from a human donor who had recovered from COVID-19. CDR3 in amino acids: CSAHQGQPQHF. In DNA form, the CDR3 reads TGCAGTGCCCACCAGGGGCAGCCCCAGCATTTT.